This TCR beta chain was captured in a study of post-analysis software for immune sequencing data. Whole-study context: Some patients lacked subtype; others had relapsing-remitting, secondary progressive or progressive-relapsing disease. Study-wide points: About five TRBV segments, including TRBV5-6, TRBV5-1 and TRBV20-1, were more frequent in patients than controls. Same-batch samples co-clustered strongly by F measure. Controls' normalized Chao1 diversity significantly exceeded that of multiple sclerosis patients.

Details on this clonotype: What it binds is not known.

Trimming left V 2 bases short and J 1 base short, with 14 bases between. The CDR3 spans 16 residues. Germline-derived CDR1 and CDR2 are SGDLS and YYNGEE. Libraries were made from TCR beta cDNA, and they carried unique molecular identifiers. T cells, about 0.95 to 10 million of them, yielded 500,000 to 600,000 cDNA molecules. From the PCR reads, TCRdb called clonotypes with MiXCR, one entry per CDR3 protein. The profile shows around 440,000 distinct CDR3 sequences, around 40% of them singletons. This TCR was recovered from a girl aged 5-17 years with multiple sclerosis. The chain carries TRBV9 and TRBJ2-3; unclear D gene. Input material: blood. This CDR3 reads CASSVTSNGGTDTQYF. DNA for the CDR3: TGTGCCAGCAGCGTGACGTCGAATGGGGGCACAGATACGCAGTATTTT.